Reported below is one TCR beta chain. Its antigen is undetermined. Researchers made TCR beta libraries by using iRepertoire HTBI primers and running Arm-PCR on CDR3 regions. TCRdb re-analysed the multiplex PCR reads in MiXCR, keeping a single row per CDR3 protein. Among fewer than 550,000 distinct CDR3 sequences listed, approximately 16% were seen once. This sample is part of a study of regulatory T cells in long-lasting Graves disease. The wider study: Prior antithyroid drug treatment in newly diagnosed Graves' patients lasted under 3 months. Whole-study findings and limits: Clonotypes that were public and shared totalled approximately 2,800 in persistent patients versus over 800 in new patients. Persistent disease was associated with favored TRBV28 usage and with favored use of TRBJ1-2 and TRBJ2-5.

Specified time point: newly diagnosed GD, antithyroid drugs for less than 3 months. Generation of the TCR library employed RNA extracted from PBMCs. The germline V gene has CDR1 SNHLY and CDR2 FYNNEI. V was pared by 6 bases and J by 7 bases, with 13 bases of the junction left unmatched. This CDR3 contains 15 residues. This same sample was also taken into another study, of T cells in Graves' hyperthyroidism and ophthalmopathy. As reported in that work: Most expanded thyroid clonotypes above 0.001 recurred in blood.

Sequencing was performed on peripheral blood mononuclear cells (PBMCs), taken at new diagnosis, from a patient treated with antithyroid drugs. The source of this sequence is a woman aged 35 to 59 with Graves disease. The rearrangement links TRBV2 to TRBJ2-7; 9 nucleotides agree with TRBD2. The CDR3 spells CASRPIAGALNEQYF. CDR3 sequence (DNA): TGTGCCAGCAGGCCCATAGCGGGGGCACTCAATGAGCAGTACTTC.